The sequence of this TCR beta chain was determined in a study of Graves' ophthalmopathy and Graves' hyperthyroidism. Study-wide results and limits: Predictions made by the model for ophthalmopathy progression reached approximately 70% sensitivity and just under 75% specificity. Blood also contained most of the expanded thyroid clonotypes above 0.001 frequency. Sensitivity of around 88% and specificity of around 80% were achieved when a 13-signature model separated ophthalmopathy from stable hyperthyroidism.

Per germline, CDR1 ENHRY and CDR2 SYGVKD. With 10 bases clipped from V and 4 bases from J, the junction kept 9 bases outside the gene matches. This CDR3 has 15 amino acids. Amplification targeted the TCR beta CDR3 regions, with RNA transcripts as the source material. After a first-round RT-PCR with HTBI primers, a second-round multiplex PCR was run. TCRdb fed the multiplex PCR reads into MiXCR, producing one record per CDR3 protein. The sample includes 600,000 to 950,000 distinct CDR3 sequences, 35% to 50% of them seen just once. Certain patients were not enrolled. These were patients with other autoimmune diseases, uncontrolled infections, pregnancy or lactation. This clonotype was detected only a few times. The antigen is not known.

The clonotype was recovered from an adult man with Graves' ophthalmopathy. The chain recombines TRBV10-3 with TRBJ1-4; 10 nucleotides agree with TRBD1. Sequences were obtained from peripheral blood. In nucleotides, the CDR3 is TGTGCCAGCACCGAGACAGGGGGCGGTAATGAAAAACTGTTTTTT. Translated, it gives CASTETGGGNEKLFF.